The 24 T cell receptor beta chains below all came from one sample that was sequenced in a study of tumour-infiltrating T cells in Burkitt lymphoma. The protocol was immunoSEQ multiplex PCR, while the TCRdb copy is restricted to in-frame clones and leaves out a portion. The table shows about 15,000 clones, with 80% occurring only once. The sample comprised tumor tissue. The receptors stem from a human donor with diffuse large B-cell lymphoma.

The genes are TRBV4-3 and TRBJ2-7; 7 bases align to TRBD2. The length of the CDR3 is 14 residues. Germline values: CDR1 LGHNA, CDR2 YSLEER. Germline trimming cut 1 base from V and 2 bases from J; bases unmatched to any gene: 2. The CDR3 region is CASSQGAGAYEQYF. In DNA form, the CDR3 reads TGCGCCAGCAGCCAAGGGGCGGGGGCCTACGAGCAGTACTTC.

CDR3 DNA: TGTGCCAGCAGTTATTGGACAGGGGAGAACACTGAAGCTTTCTTT. Its translation is CASSYWTGENTEAFF. J is TRBJ1-1 and V is TRBV6-5; 9 nucleotides match TRBD1. The CDR3 is 15 amino acids. V gave up 3 bases and J gave up 1 base; unmatched junction bases: 3. Germline-derived CDR1 and CDR2 are MNHEY and SVGAGI.

V is TRBV4-3 and J is TRBJ1-1; D remains unclear. Germline V gene sequence: CDR1 LGHNA, CDR2 YSLEER. The CDR3 is made up of 14 amino acids. V was trimmed by 0 bases and J by 5 bases, leaving 10 bases between them. In nucleotides, the CDR3 is TGCGCCAGCAGCCAAGAAGAAGGCACGACTGAAGCTTTCTTT. Protein sequence: CASSQEEGTTEAFF.

V usage is TRBV2 and J usage is TRBJ2-7; D gene ambiguous. CDR1 and CDR2 (germline): SNHLY, FYNNEI. This CDR3 is built from 13 residues. V was clipped by 2 bases and J by 6 bases, with 11 bases between them. CDR3 in amino acids: CASSEWHKGEQYF. Here the CDR3 DNA reads TGTGCCAGCAGTGAATGGCACAAAGGCGAGCAGTACTTC.

The rearrangement links TRBV7-2 to TRBJ2-2, with TRBD1 identical over 7 bases. Germline lookup yields CDR1 SGHTA and CDR2 FQGNSA. After removal of 0 bases from V and 5 bases from J, the junction contained 9 bases not matched to a gene. The CDR3 has 17 residues. The DNA for the CDR3 is TGTGCCAGCAGCTTAGCCCGGGCAGGGGGTTTTACCGGGGAGCTGTTTTTT. Translation: CASSLARAGGFTGELFF.

V usage is TRBV9 and J usage is TRBJ2-7; TRBD1 matches at 8 bases. Germline lookup yields CDR1 SGDLS and CDR2 YYNGEE. This CDR3 comprises 14 residues. V lost 0 bases, J lost 6 bases, and 5 bases stayed unmatched. CDR3 region: CASSVAQGETEQYF. DNA of the CDR3: TGTGCCAGCAGCGTAGCACAGGGGGAAACCGAGCAGTACTTC.

This sequence joins TRBV18 and TRBJ1-1; D perhaps matches TRBD1 (5 bases). The CDR3 has 14 residues. The germline V and J ends were trimmed by 1 base and 1 base, with 7 bases remaining between them. The germline CDR1 and CDR2 sequences are KGHSH and LQKENI. CDR3 sequence (DNA): TGTGCCAGCTCACCACGAGGGGAGAACACTGAAGCTTTCTTT. Translation gives CASSPRGENTEAFF. The full variable domain, in which reference TRBV18 and TRBJ1-1 provide the parts outside the CDR3, is NAGVMQNPRHLVRRRGQEARLRCSPMKGHSHVYWYRQLPEEGLKFMVYLQKENIIDESGMPKERFSAEFPKEGPSILRIQQVVRGDSAAYFCASSPRGENTEAFFGQGTRLTVV.

The chain employs TRBV20-1 and TRBJ2-7; D is ambiguous. V was pared by 0 bases and J by 3 bases, with 3 bases between. CDR3 length equals 11 residues. CDR1 is DFQATT and CDR2 is SNEGSKA in the germline V gene (reference sequence). The DNA of the CDR3 is TGCAGTGCTAGAGACCTCTACGAGCAGTACTTC. Its translation: CSARDLYEQYF.

In this sample, this clone turned up a few times. The chain combines TRBV7-9 with TRBJ1-3; 11 bases are shared with TRBD1. This CDR3 has 15 amino acids. Unmatched junction bases numbered 4, after V lost 6 bases and J lost 3 bases. Per germline, CDR1 SEHNR and CDR2 FQNEAQ (reference sequence). This CDR3 is CASSSDRGLGNTIYF. The DNA for the CDR3 is TGTGCCAGCAGTTCGGACAGGGGGCTTGGAAACACCATATATTTT.

In its sample, this clone ranks as medium-sized (0.01 to 0.1%). The chain uses TRBV7-8 and TRBJ2-1; 7 bases are a match to TRBD2. Unmatched junction bases numbered 2, after V lost 0 bases and J lost 9 bases. Per the germline V gene, CDR1 is SGHVS and CDR2 is FQNEAQ. The CDR3 is made up of 13 amino acids. CDR3 coding DNA: TGTGCCAGCAGCTTAGCTGGCGGGGGTGAGCAGTTCTTC. Translating gives CASSLAGGGEQFF.

In this sample, this clone turned up a few times. CDR3 sequence reads: CASSLVPFPLNTEAFF. The DNA of the CDR3 is TGTGCCAGCAGCTTGGTCCCTTTTCCTTTGAACACTGAAGCTTTCTTT. This rearrangement joins TRBV7-6 to TRBJ1-1; D is ambiguous. The CDR3 covers 16 residues. The germline V and J ends were trimmed by 3 bases and 0 bases, with 14 bases remaining between them. Germline CDR1 reads SGHVS; CDR2 reads FNYEAQ.

The chain is built from TRBV11-2 and TRBJ2-1; D is ambiguous. Germline CDR1 and CDR2: SGHAT and FQNNGV. V lost 3 bases to trimming and J lost 9 bases, with 3 bases between them. This CDR3 contains 10 residues. The CDR3 DNA sequence: TGTGCCAGCAGCTTTGGTGAGCAGTTCTTC. It specifies CASSFGEQFF.

This clone has more than one count but fewer than ten. The rearrangement joins TRBV11-2 to TRBJ2-1, with 7 positions matching TRBD2. Per germline, CDR1 SGHAT and CDR2 FQNNGV. V dropped 3 bases and J dropped 3; count of bases not matched to a gene: 5. This CDR3 is 15 amino acids long. The CDR3 sequence is CASSLQTSLYNEQFF. The CDR3 nucleotides are TGTGCCAGCAGCTTGCAGACTAGCCTCTACAATGAGCAGTTCTTC.

V is TRBV5-6 and J is TRBJ2-4; D possibly corresponds to TRBD1 (5 bases). The CDR3 covers 15 residues. Between the trimmed V and J ends, which lost 2 bases and 0 bases, there was a span of 9 bases. The V gene's germline CDR1 is SGHDT and CDR2 YYEEEE. The CDR3 bases are TGTGCCAGCAGCTTTAAGGGGATAGCCAAAAACATTCAGTACTTC. This encodes CASSFKGIAKNIQYF.

This chain links TRBV11-1 with TRBJ1-2; no firm D call. Trimming left V 4 bases short and J 5 bases short, with 14 bases between. The CDR3 consists of 14 residues. The germline gives CDR1 SGHAT, CDR2 FQDESV (reference sequence). CDR3 loop: CASSSPTENYGYTF. The CDR3, as DNA: TGTGCCAGCAGCTCCCCGACCGAGAATTATGGCTACACCTTC.

The chain carries TRBV5-1 and TRBJ2-1, with a weak D call TRBD2 (5 bases). The CDR3 length is 15 residues. V was clipped by 4 bases and J by 2 bases, with 13 bases between them. CDR1 is SGHRS and CDR2 is YFSETQ in the germline V gene. The CDR3 protein is CASSVDSSPYNEQFF. The DNA for the CDR3 is TGCGCCAGCAGCGTGGACTCAAGTCCCTACAATGAGCAGTTCTTC. The full variable domain, its missing parts supplied by reference TRBV5-1 and TRBJ2-1, is KAGVTQTPRYLIKTRGQQVTLSCSPISGHRSVSWYQQTPGQGLQFLFEYFSETQRNKGNFPGRFSGRQFSNSRSEMNVSTLELGDSALYLCASSVDSSPYNEQFFGPGTRLTVL.

The rearrangement joins TRBV5-4 to TRBJ2-1; 15 nucleotides agree with TRBD2. Germline values: CDR1 SGHNT, CDR2 YYREEE (reference sequence). J was trimmed by 7 bases and V by 4 bases; bases with no gene match: 9. This CDR3 has 17 residues. The CDR3 spells CASSPGLAGGRGNEQFF. Here the CDR3 DNA reads TGTGCCAGCAGCCCAGGACTAGCGGGAGGGCGGGGGAATGAGCAGTTCTTC.

In its sample, this clone was seen a few times. This chain uses TRBV5-4 with TRBJ1-1; D uncertain. Trimming took off 5 bases at V and 7 bases at J, with 21 bases between the two ends. This CDR3 comprises 15 residues. Germline-derived CDR1 and CDR2 are SGHNT and YYREEE (reference sequence). CDR3 amino acids: CASRGPGLEWGEAFF. Here the CDR3 DNA reads TGTGCCAGCAGAGGACCGGGCCTCGAATGGGGTGAAGCTTTCTTT.

The rearrangement uses TRBV6-6 and TRBJ1-4; possible D gene TRBD1, 6 bases. Germline CDR1 is MNHNY and CDR2 is SVGAGI (reference sequence). Trimming pared 3 bases from V and 2 bases from J, leaving 13 bases between. This CDR3 comprises 16 residues. The CDR3 bases are TGTGCCAGCAGTTATGGGGGGACATCGACTAATGAAAAACTGTTTTTT. As protein: CASSYGGTSTNEKLFF.

The rearrangement links TRBV6-5 to TRBJ2-2, with no clear D. This CDR3 is built from 14 residues. The V end lost 6 bases, the J end lost 1 base, and 9 bases lay between the germline ends. Germline loops: CDR1 MNHEY, CDR2 SVGAGI. The CDR3: CASRPPGNTGELFF. Here the CDR3 DNA reads TGTGCCAGCAGGCCCCCAGGGAACACCGGGGAGCTGTTTTTT.

The genes are TRBV4-3 and TRBJ1-1; D not certain. Germline lookup yields CDR1 LGHNA and CDR2 YSLEER. V was shortened by 4 bases and J by 1 base, with 4 bases between the two germline ends. The CDR3 runs 12 residues. The CDR3 loop is CASSPGNTEAFF. The CDR3 coding sequence is TGCGCCAGCAGCCCAGGGAACACTGAAGCTTTCTTT.

The gene calls are TRBV7-8 and TRBJ1-1, with D perhaps matching TRBD1 (6 bases). The V end lost 0 bases, the J end lost 1 base, and 6 bases lay between the germline ends. The CDR3 sequence is 14 residues long. Germline V gene lookup returns CDR1 SGHVS and CDR2 FQNEAQ. The CDR3 nucleotides read TGTGCCAGCAGCTTAGCGGGACAGAACACTGAAGCTTTCTTT. Translated, it gives CASSLAGQNTEAFF.

The CDR3 nucleotides are TGCAGCGTTGACACATCAGGCTTCTCTGGGGCCAACGTCCTGACTTTC. It encodes CSVDTSGFSGANVLTF. The chain recombines TRBV29-1 with TRBJ2-6, with no clear D. Germline V gene lookup returns CDR1 SQVTM and CDR2 ANQGSEA. This CDR3 spans 16 amino acids. V dropped 3 bases and J dropped 0 bases, with 12 bases sitting between them.

This clone was seen a few times. The chain is built from TRBV6-6 and TRBJ2-5; D ambiguous. CDR3 length: 14 residues. V lost 2 bases and J 2 bases, leaving 9 bases between the germline ends. CDR1 is MNHNY and CDR2 is SVGAGI in the germline V gene (reference sequence). The CDR3 DNA is TGTGCCAGCAGTTACGAACCAGGACAAGAGACCCAGTACTTC. Encoded protein: CASSYEPGQETQYF.